This entry describes one T cell receptor (beta chain). Its target is not known. The study ran its PCR with 60 Vbeta and 13 Jbeta primers. TCRdb's table, derived via immunoSEQ multiplex PCR, lists solely in-frame clones and lacks some. The table lists 150,000 or so clones, roughly 80% of them singletons. This sample was included in a study of cytomegalovirus exposure and HLA in healthy donors. Study results and limitations: Upon later analysis, HLA-associated TCR beta chains proved more clonally expanded than other, equally common chains. A later analysis reportedly identified an Asian-associated ancestry cluster as carrying fewer N-insertions than the 666-donor mean.

CDR3 size: 16 residues. Looked up from germline, CDR1 is MGHRA and CDR2 is YSYEKL. The ends lost 0 bases at V and 3 bases at J; junction bases unmatched: 7. Healthy bone marrow donors formed the donor group. This receptor was obtained from a man aged 25 to 40 in good health and CMV-seropositive. Sequenced material: PBMCs. The chain carries TRBV4-1 and TRBJ2-7; 8 bases are shared with TRBD2. CDR3 DNA: TGCGCCAGCAGCCAAGATCCGGCTAGCGGGCACTACGAGCAGTACTTC. Its protein product is CASSQDPASGHYEQYF.